Shown below are 26 T cell receptor beta chains from a single sample sequenced in a study of cytomegalovirus exposure and HLA in healthy donors. 13 Jbeta primers and 60 Vbeta primers were used for the PCR. Assay: immunoSEQ multiplex PCR; the TCRdb copy retains only in-frame clones and omits some. The data contain around 200,000 clones, approximately 81% of them singletons. The sample taken for sequencing was PBMCs. These receptors were collected from a woman aged 45-59 years in good health and CMV-seronegative.

Notes on this clone: One end of the junction does not line up with germline, which may come from a read error. The same CDR3 arises from other DNA sequences in this sample as well. The chain combines TRBV28 with TRBJ1-6; 9 positions match TRBD1. The CDR3 totals 15 residues. Germline V lookup: CDR1 MDHEN, CDR2 SYDVKM. CDR3 DNA: TGTGCCAGCACCGAGGGACAGGGAAATAATTCCCCCCTCCACTTT. Translating it yields CASTEGQGNNSPLHF.

The chain has TRBV7-2 and TRBJ2-7, with 12 positions matching TRBD2. The CDR3 has 18 amino acids. V lost 0 bases to trimming and J lost 0 bases; unmatched junction nucleotides: 6. The germline V gene encodes CDR1 SGHTA and CDR2 FQGNSA. The chain's CDR3 is CASSLATSGRPNSYEQYF. The CDR3 DNA sequence: TGTGCCAGCAGCTTAGCCACTAGCGGGAGGCCCAACTCCTACGAGCAGTACTTC.

Concerning this clone: One end of the junction does not line up with germline, which may come from a read error. Other DNA sequences from this sample encode an identical CDR3 as well. The chain joins TRBV6-1 to TRBJ1-2, with 8 bases lining up with TRBD1. Germline V lookup: CDR1 MNHNS, CDR2 SASEGT. The CDR3 extends over 11 amino acids. The CDR3 sequence: CASRQGWGYTF. The CDR3, as DNA: TGCGCCAGCAGACAGGGGTGGGGCTACACCTTC.

This chain links TRBV6-5 with TRBJ1-6; the D gene is possibly TRBD1 (6 bases). The CDR3 has 15 residues. Looked up from germline, CDR1 is MNHEY and CDR2 is SVGAGI. V lost 7 bases and J lost 0, with 10 bases in between. The CDR3 spells CASKTGSSYNSPLHF. The CDR3 region has the DNA TGTGCCAGCAAGACAGGCAGCTCCTATAATTCACCCCTCCACTTT.

This sequence joins TRBV28 and TRBJ2-6; D is undetermined. The CDR3 is made up of 15 amino acids. Germline CDR1 is MDHEN and CDR2 is SYDVKM. V lost 6 bases to trimming and J lost 0 bases, with 9 bases between them. The CDR3 here is CASSPGSSGANVLTF. The CDR3, as DNA: TGTGCCAGCAGCCCCGGGTCCTCTGGGGCCAACGTCCTGACTTTC.

The chain employs TRBV18 and TRBJ1-5, with D uncertain. Germline V gene lookup returns CDR1 KGHSH and CDR2 LQKENI. Between the trimmed V and J ends, which lost 6 bases and 4 bases, there was a span of 10 bases. The CDR3 loop spans 13 amino acids. CDR3 coding DNA: TGTGCCAGCTCCCGAAGCCGGAATCAGCCCCAGCATTTT. This codes for CASSRSRNQPQHF.

The DNA of the CDR3 is TGCGCCAGCAGCCGGACTAGGGATGTCCAAGAGACCCAGTACTTC. Translation gives CASSRTRDVQETQYF. The rearrangement uses TRBV5-1 and TRBJ2-5, with 7 positions matching TRBD2. Trimming removed 4 bases from V and 1 base from J; junction bases left unmatched: 7. This CDR3 contains 15 residues. Germline V gene data show CDR1 as SGHRS and CDR2 as YFSETQ.

In this sample, this clone turned up a few times. This chain uses TRBV30 with TRBJ2-7; 8 positions match TRBD1. CDR1 is GTSNPN, CDR2 SVGIG, per germline (reference sequence). J gave up 0 bases and V 5 bases, and 6 bases lay outside the gene matches. The CDR3 sequence is 14 residues long. The chain's CDR3 is CAWDRGRSSYEQYF. The CDR3 region has the DNA TGTGCCTGGGACAGGGGCCGAAGCTCCTACGAGCAGTACTTC.

Comments on this clone: An end of the junction does not agree with germline; a read error may underlie this. The chain recombines TRBV28 with TRBJ2-1, with 11 bases fitting TRBD1. CDR1 and CDR2 from the germline V gene are MDHEN and SYDVKM. There are 14 residues in the CDR3. In nucleotides, the CDR3 is TGTGCCAGCTACGGACAGGGGGCGAACAATGGGCAGTTCTTC. It translates to CASYGQGANNGQFF.

J is TRBJ1-2 and V is TRBV4-1; TRBD1 might be the D (6 bases). The CDR3 length is 15 residues. CDR1 is MGHRA, CDR2 YSYEKL, per germline. V was cut by 1 base and J by 2 bases, with 11 bases left in between. CDR3 region: CASSQGVGTNYGYTF. The CDR3 DNA follows: TGCGCCAGCAGCCAAGGAGTCGGGACAAACTATGGCTACACCTTC.

In DNA, the CDR3 is TGTGCTAGTGCCTCGCCTGGGACAGATACCTACAATGAGCAGTTCTTC. It translates to CASASPGTDTYNEQFF. The genes are TRBV12-5 and TRBJ2-1; 7 nucleotides line up with TRBD1. V was clipped by 7 bases and J by 2 bases; unmatched bases: 11. Germline V gene data show CDR1 as LGHNT and CDR2 as FRNRAP. The CDR3 extends over 16 amino acids.

This clone was seen a handful of times. The DNA for the CDR3 is TGTGCCAGCAGGGACGGACAGGGCATGAACACTGAAGCTTTCTTT. This translates into CASRDGQGMNTEAFF. The chain combines TRBV7-9 with TRBJ1-1, with TRBD1 matching over 8 bases. CDR3 length: 15 amino acids. Germline lookup yields CDR1 SEHNR and CDR2 FQNEAQ (reference sequence). The V and J ends lost 6 bases and 0 bases, in that order; junction bases with no gene match: 6.

This chain links TRBV2 with TRBJ1-2; maybe TRBD1 (6 bases). Germline CDR1 and CDR2: SNHLY and FYNNEI. Trimming removed 6 bases at V and 6 bases at J, with 23 bases between. The CDR3 spans 16 residues. CDR3 nucleotides: TGTGCCAGCAGGGAAAAAATACAGGGTGGCATTAATGGCTACACCTTC. Protein sequence: CASREKIQGGINGYTF.

The J gene is TRBJ2-1, the V gene TRBV6-6; 7 bases line up with TRBD2. CDR1 is MNHNY, CDR2 SVGAGI, per germline (reference sequence). The CDR3 has 16 amino acids. The ends lost 2 bases at V and 0 bases at J; junction bases unmatched: 4. The CDR3 coding sequence is TGTGCCAGCAGTTACGGTGGCGGGGGCTCCTACAATGAGCAGTTCTTC. This codes for CASSYGGGGSYNEQFF.

The chain has TRBV25-1 and TRBJ2-1; D is perhaps TRBD1 (7 bases). The CDR3 has 14 amino acids. Per germline, CDR1 MGHDK and CDR2 SYGVNS. The V and J ends lost 5 bases and 2 bases respectively, with 10 bases between them. For the CDR3, the DNA is TGTGCCAGCAGTCCAGGGGGGCCCTACAATGAGCAGTTCTTC. Translation gives CASSPGGPYNEQFF.

This clone turned up a few times. This CDR3 reads CAWSAEGGGADTQYF. Written as DNA, the CDR3 is TGTGCCTGGAGTGCCGAGGGCGGGGGGGCAGATACGCAGTATTTT. This chain connects TRBV30 to TRBJ2-3; TRBD2 matches at 9 bases. The J segment lost 4 bases and the V segment lost 1 base, leaving 6 bases of the junction unmatched. The CDR3 contains 15 residues. Germline V gene data show CDR1 as GTSNPN and CDR2 as SVGIG (reference sequence).

This chain joins TRBV25-1 and TRBJ2-2; D is undetermined. There are 13 residues in the CDR3. Looked up from germline, CDR1 is MGHDK and CDR2 is SYGVNS. The germline V and J ends were trimmed by 1 base and 3 bases, with 3 bases remaining between them. The CDR3 DNA sequence: TGTGCCAGCAGTGAATGGCACACCGGGGAGCTGTTTTTT. This encodes CASSEWHTGELFF.

The J gene is TRBJ1-2, the V gene TRBV7-2; D is possibly TRBD1 (6 bases). The germline V and J ends were trimmed by 5 bases and 2 bases, with 9 bases remaining between them. The CDR3 covers 13 residues. Germline lookup yields CDR1 SGHTA and CDR2 FQGNSA. The CDR3 spells CASSGQINYGYTF. The CDR3 DNA sequence: TGTGCCAGCAGCGGACAGATCAACTATGGCTACACCTTC.

The chain couples TRBV28 to TRBJ2-3; TRBD1 matches at 8 bases. There are 13 residues in the CDR3. V was clipped by 10 bases and J by 4 bases; unmatched bases: 7. Per germline, CDR1 MDHEN and CDR2 SYDVKM. For the CDR3, the DNA is TGTGCCATCCCAGGGGGCGGCGCAGATACGCAGTATTTT. Protein sequence: CAIPGGGADTQYF.

The chain recombines TRBV7-2 with TRBJ2-5, with 8 nucleotides matching TRBD1. With 5 bases clipped from V and 10 bases from J, the junction kept 15 bases outside the gene matches. Germline CDR1 SGHTA, CDR2 FQGNSA. The CDR3 runs to 15 residues. The CDR3 reads CASSTTSGGPTVQYF. Written as DNA, the CDR3 is TGTGCCAGCAGCACCACCTCAGGGGGCCCCACGGTCCAGTACTTC. Full variable domain (missing parts from reference TRBV7-2 and TRBJ2-5): GAGVSQSPSNKVTEKGKDVELRCDPISGHTALYWYRQSLGQGLEFLIYFQGNSAPDKSGLPSDRFSAERTGGSVSTLTIQRTQQEDSAVYLCASSTTSGGPTVQYFGPGTRLLVL.

The V gene is TRBV19, the J gene TRBJ2-6; no reliable D call. There are 15 residues in the CDR3. Germline assignment: CDR1 LNHDA and CDR2 SQIVND (reference sequence). Trimming shortened V by 3 bases and J by 1 base, and 7 bases separated the two germline ends. Here the CDR3 DNA reads TGTGCCAGTAGTATCACGGGTTCTGGGGCCAACGTCCTGACTTTC. Translating it yields CASSITGSGANVLTF. The full variable domain, with the rest looked up from reference TRBV19 and TRBJ2-6, is DGGITQSPKYLFRKEGQNVTLSCEQNLNHDAMYWYRQDPGQGLRLIYYSQIVNDFQKGDIAEGYSVSREKKESFPLTVTSAQKNPTAFYLCASSITGSGANVLTFGAGSRLTVL.

The chain couples TRBV28 to TRBJ2-6, with TRBD1 identical over 7 bases. V dropped 5 bases and J dropped 8; count of bases not matched to a gene: 3. This CDR3 is 13 amino acids long. Looked up from germline, CDR1 is MDHEN and CDR2 is SYDVKM. The CDR3 reads CASSGGQSNVLTF. CDR3 DNA: TGTGCCAGCAGTGGGGGACAGTCCAACGTCCTGACTTTC.

The rearrangement joins TRBV5-1 to TRBJ2-3; 10 positions match TRBD2. This CDR3 spans 19 amino acids. Germline CDR1 reads SGHRS; CDR2 reads YFSETQ. The trim removed 0 bases at V and 5 bases at J, leaving 15 bases unmatched. In DNA form, the CDR3 reads TGCGCCAGCAGCTTGGGTCTGGCTAGCGGGAGAGTAAGGGGAGATACGCAGTATTTT. Translating gives CASSLGLASGRVRGDTQYF. Based on the CDR3 plus reference TRBV5-1 and TRBJ2-3, the full variable domain is KAGVTQTPRYLIKTRGQQVTLSCSPISGHRSVSWYQQTPGQGLQFLFEYFSETQRNKGNFPGRFSGRQFSNSRSEMNVSTLELGDSALYLCASSLGLASGRVRGDTQYFGPGTRLTVL.

V gene TRBV28 combines with J gene TRBJ2-1; 10 bases align to TRBD1. The CDR3 has 16 residues. After removal of 6 bases from V and 4 bases from J, the junction contained 9 bases not matched to a gene. The germline V gene has CDR1 MDHEN and CDR2 SYDVKM. This CDR3 reads CASRTTGQGPYNEQFF. For the CDR3, the DNA is TGTGCCAGCAGAACCACGGGACAGGGGCCTTACAATGAGCAGTTCTTC.

The chain has TRBV27 and TRBJ2-7; no clear D gene. The CDR3 is 13 residues long. Germline V lookup: CDR1 MNHEY, CDR2 SMNVEV (reference sequence). V dropped 5 bases and J dropped 6 bases, with 14 bases sitting between them. The DNA of the CDR3 is TGTGCCAGCAGTGCCGACCGTCGGGTCGAGCAGTACTTC. Encoded protein: CASSADRRVEQYF.

Here the CDR3 reads CASSISGQGSDTQYF. The CDR3 nucleotides are TGTGCCAGCTCCATTTCGGGACAGGGATCAGATACGCAGTATTTT. This chain uses TRBV7-9 with TRBJ2-3, with 9 bases identical to TRBD1. Germline loops: CDR1 SEHNR, CDR2 FQNEAQ (reference sequence). The CDR3 runs to 15 residues. The V segment lost 8 bases and the J segment 4 bases; nucleotides outside the gene matches: 10.